This TCR beta chain comes out of a study of vaccination and CD4 T cells after COVID-19. Comment on this clonotype: The antigen is unknown.

Germline CDR1 is MDHEN and CDR2 is SYDVKM. V shed 3 bases and J shed 8 bases, with 19 bases lying between them. This CDR3 has 15 residues. The Oncomine TCR Beta short-read assay sequenced DNA from cultured CD4+ T cells. From CD4+ T cells that had been cultured, genomic DNA was extracted. In TCRdb, the PCR reads were re-called with MiXCR into one record per CDR3 protein. The sample yields some 15,000 distinct CDR3 sequences, roughly 30% seen once. Treatment reported: roughly ten-day PBMC culture with coronavirus spike peptide pools or control peptides (ViraFEST assay). The TCR comes from a human donor who had recovered from COVID-19. The source material was CD4+ T cells from blood, cultured in vitro, sampled after SARS-CoV-2 vaccination. The chain links TRBV28 to TRBJ1-2, with D perhaps TRBD1 (5 bases). CDR3: CASSFVQVRREGYTF. As DNA, the CDR3 is TGTGCCAGCAGTTTTGTACAGGTCCGGCGAGAGGGCTACACCTTC.